This T cell receptor (beta chain) was documented in a study of metastatic and nonmetastatic thyroid tumors. Across the study: Where malignant and benign thyroid patients were concerned, repertoires were compared across blood and tumor or nodule tissue. Study results and caveats: TCR beta diversity was reportedly significantly higher in malignant thyroid tumors than benign nodules, in blood and tumor.

Details on this clone: The antigen is not known. The junction and the germline gene differ at one end; a read error may be behind it.

TCRdb re-analyzed the PCR reads through MiXCR. This sample has about 38,000 clones, with about 45% found just once. The CDR3 has 13 amino acids. The V gene's germline CDR1 is SGHAT and CDR2 FQNNGV. Each patient came to thyroid surgery without any prior treatment (of any kind). The gene calls are TRBV11-2 and TRBJ2-2; a weak D match, TRBD1 (6 bases). Sequencing was performed on tumor tissue. The clonotype comes from a male donor with papillary thyroid cancer or a benign thyroid nodule (not recorded which). Some clones in this sample may be carry-over from other donors' samples. The CDR3 loop is CASSLDRAGELFF. CDR3 in DNA: TGTGCCAGCAGCTTAGATAGGGCAGGGGAACTGTTTTTT.